Presented here are 18 T cell receptor beta chains from one specimen sequenced in a study of CD8 T cells in ankylosing spondylitis. The study's findings and limits: What appeared characteristic of ankylosing spondylitis blood was a TCR beta motif of under 10 highly homologous variants.

Their antigens remain unidentified. TCRdb reprocessed the 5' RACE reads via MiXCR and lists one record per CDR3 protein. In the table there are 700,000 to 850,000 distinct CDR3 sequences, approximately 12% of which are singletons. The sample was blood, either unsorted or a sorted T cell fraction (not recorded which). Every receptor here comes from a male donor with ankylosing spondylitis.

The V gene is TRBV12-3 or TRBV12-4, the J gene TRBJ1-5; 7 nucleotides align to TRBD1. J lost 5 bases, V lost 3 bases, and 4 bases had no gene match. The CDR3 sequence is 14 residues long. CDR3 region: CASSLTGLYQPQHF. CDR3 nucleotide sequence: TGTGCCAGCAGTTTGACAGGGCTTTATCAGCCCCAGCATTTT.

This clonotype occurred a few times. The rearrangement joins TRBV20-1 to TRBJ1-5; D unclear. The germline gives CDR1 DFQATT, CDR2 SNEGSKA (reference sequence). There are 14 residues in the CDR3. Trimming took off 1 base at V and 3 bases at J, with 10 bases between the two ends. DNA for the CDR3: TGCAGTGCTAGAGTGAAGAACTACAATCAGCCCCAGCATTTT. Amino acid sequence: CSARVKNYNQPQHF.

This clonotype turned up a few times. The rearrangement uses TRBV20-1 and TRBJ2-5; 8 nucleotides align to TRBD1. Trimming cost V 2 bases and J 7 bases; bases outside gene matches: 6. The CDR3 runs 13 residues. Germline CDR1 is DFQATT and CDR2 is SNEGSKA (reference sequence). The CDR3 nucleotides read TGCAGTGCTAGAAACAGGGGGGTGACGACCCAGTACTTC. Translation: CSARNRGVTTQYF.

The sample holds many counts of this clonotype. V is TRBV20-1 and J is TRBJ2-3; a weak D match, TRBD1 (6 bases). Germline values: CDR1 DFQATT, CDR2 SNEGSKA (reference sequence). The germline V and J ends were trimmed by 1 base and 2 bases, with 10 bases remaining between them. There are 14 residues in the CDR3. CDR3 in amino acids: CSARVGGFTDTQYF. CDR3 coding DNA: TGCAGTGCTAGAGTAGGGGGTTTCACAGATACGCAGTATTTT.

V gene TRBV29-1 combines with J gene TRBJ2-3; 8 bases agree with TRBD2. The CDR3 has 14 amino acids. The ends lost 6 bases at V and 5 bases at J; junction bases unmatched: 10. Germline V gene lookup returns CDR1 SQVTM and CDR2 ANQGSEA. In DNA, the CDR3 is TGCAGCGTCCCGAGGCGGGGGGCGGGAGATACGCAGTATTTT. Protein product: CSVPRRGAGDTQYF.

This clonotype was detected a few times. The V call is TRBV20-1, the J call TRBJ1-2; TRBD1 is a possible D gene (5 bases). The CDR3 runs to 16 residues. Trimming pared 5 bases from V and 1 base from J, leaving 20 bases between. CDR1 is DFQATT, CDR2 SNEGSKA, per germline (reference sequence). CDR3 sequence reads: CSAPSEGRRFNYGYTF. DNA of the CDR3: TGCAGTGCTCCCAGTGAGGGACGGCGGTTTAACTATGGCTACACCTTC.

This clonotype was seen a few times. The rearrangement joins TRBV12-3 or TRBV12-4 to TRBJ1-2; the D gene is possibly TRBD1 (5 bases). The length of the CDR3 is 13 residues. Trimming stripped 6 bases from V and 6 bases from J, with 14 bases between. In DNA form, the CDR3 reads TGTGCCAGCAGGGACAACCTTCGGGATGGCTACACCTTC. This encodes CASRDNLRDGYTF.

The J gene is TRBJ2-7, the V gene TRBV20-1; tentatively, D is TRBD1 (6 bases). The CDR3 loop spans 15 amino acids. Germline V lookup: CDR1 DFQATT, CDR2 SNEGSKA (reference sequence). Trimming took 4 bases from V and 2 from J, leaving 18 bases between them. CDR3 DNA: TGCAGTGCTAAAATAGGGGGACAAGTCCCCTACGAGCAGTACTTC. Protein sequence: CSAKIGGQVPYEQYF.

The chain links TRBV5-1 to TRBJ2-4; 7 bases agree with TRBD1. The CDR3 is made up of 14 amino acids. Germline V gene sequence: CDR1 SGHRS, CDR2 YFSETQ. The trim removed 0 bases at V and 8 bases at J, leaving 5 bases unmatched. DNA for the CDR3: TGCGCCAGCAGCTTGGGGACAGGACAGGACATTCAGTACTTC. It yields the protein CASSLGTGQDIQYF.

This clonotype has a handful of counts. The gene calls are TRBV6-5 and TRBJ1-2; maybe TRBD1 (6 bases). Per germline, CDR1 MNHEY and CDR2 SVGAGI. Trimming left V 2 bases short and J 5 bases short, with 9 bases between. The CDR3 runs to 13 residues. CDR3 protein: CASSYDRTYGYTF. The CDR3 nucleotides read TGTGCCAGCAGTTACGACAGGACATATGGCTACACCTTC.

This clonotype showed up many times. V gene TRBV7-2 combines with J gene TRBJ1-4; 7 bases match TRBD1. The CDR3 runs to 15 residues. Germline CDR1 and CDR2: SGHTA and FQGNSA. The V and J ends lost 5 bases and 3 bases, in that order; junction bases with no gene match: 6. This CDR3 reads CASSLRGLANEKLFF. CDR3 nucleotides: TGTGCCAGCAGCCTGAGGGGGCTAGCTAATGAAAAACTGTTTTTT.

The chain carries TRBV3-1 and TRBJ1-1, with TRBD1 matching over 8 bases. In germline, CDR1 is LGHDT, CDR2 YNNKEL (reference sequence). The CDR3 covers 14 residues. V trimming: 3 bases; J trimming: 10 bases; junction bases outside the gene matches: 10. The CDR3 nucleotides read TGTGCCAGCAGCCAGACGACAGGGGAAACTCGAGCTTTCTTT. Protein product: CASSQTTGETRAFF.

The V and J genes are TRBV7-2 and TRBJ2-7, with D uncertain. Germline CDR1 reads SGHTA; CDR2 reads FQGNSA. The CDR3 extends over 12 amino acids. V was clipped by 0 bases and J by 5 bases, with 5 bases between them. CDR3 sequence: CASSLARNEQYF. The CDR3 region has the DNA TGTGCCAGCAGCTTAGCGCGGAACGAGCAGTACTTC.

This clonotype was seen a handful of times. This chain uses TRBV18 with TRBJ1-3, with TRBD1 identical over 7 bases. Germline lookup yields CDR1 KGHSH and CDR2 LQKENI. Germline trimming cut 3 bases from V and 0 bases from J; bases unmatched to any gene: 5. The CDR3 has 16 amino acids. The CDR3 DNA reads as TGTGCCAGCTCACCCCGGACAGGAACCTCTGGAAACACCATATATTTT. It specifies CASSPRTGTSGNTIYF.

A few counts support this clonotype. V usage is TRBV2 and J usage is TRBJ2-3, with 12 bases matching TRBD2. The CDR3 extends over 14 amino acids. CDR1 is SNHLY and CDR2 is FYNNEI in the germline V gene. J gave up 10 bases and V 10 bases, and 12 bases lay outside the gene matches. This chain's CDR3 is CATTRLAGENPQYF. CDR3 coding DNA: TGTGCCACCACCCGACTAGCGGGAGAAAATCCGCAGTATTTT.

This clonotype occurred many times. The CDR3 region is CSADRGTYNEQFF. The CDR3 coding sequence is TGCAGCGCAGACAGGGGCACCTACAATGAGCAGTTCTTC. This rearrangement joins TRBV29-1 to TRBJ2-1; 8 bases are shared with TRBD1. The V and J ends lost 7 bases and 2 bases, in that order; junction bases with no gene match: 4. Per germline, CDR1 SQVTM and CDR2 ANQGSEA. This CDR3 comprises 13 residues.

The gene calls are TRBV18 and TRBJ2-5; TRBD1 agrees at 8 bases. The V gene end was trimmed by 1 base and the J gene end by 3 bases; junction bases not matched to a gene: 1. Germline lookup yields CDR1 KGHSH and CDR2 LQKENI. The CDR3 spans 14 residues. CDR3 coding DNA: TGTGCCAGCTCACCACAACAGGGGGAAGAGACCCAGTACTTC. Translation gives CASSPQQGEETQYF.

Regarding this clonotype: One junction end does not reproduce the germline sequence, and a read error may be involved. The gene calls are TRBV20-1 and TRBJ2-7, with unresolved D. In germline, CDR1 is DFQATT, CDR2 SNEGSKA (reference sequence). The CDR3 spans 13 residues. CDR3 in amino acids: CSGRDPTSYEQYF. The CDR3 bases are TGCAGTGGTAGAGATCCGACTTCCTACGAGCAGTACTTC.